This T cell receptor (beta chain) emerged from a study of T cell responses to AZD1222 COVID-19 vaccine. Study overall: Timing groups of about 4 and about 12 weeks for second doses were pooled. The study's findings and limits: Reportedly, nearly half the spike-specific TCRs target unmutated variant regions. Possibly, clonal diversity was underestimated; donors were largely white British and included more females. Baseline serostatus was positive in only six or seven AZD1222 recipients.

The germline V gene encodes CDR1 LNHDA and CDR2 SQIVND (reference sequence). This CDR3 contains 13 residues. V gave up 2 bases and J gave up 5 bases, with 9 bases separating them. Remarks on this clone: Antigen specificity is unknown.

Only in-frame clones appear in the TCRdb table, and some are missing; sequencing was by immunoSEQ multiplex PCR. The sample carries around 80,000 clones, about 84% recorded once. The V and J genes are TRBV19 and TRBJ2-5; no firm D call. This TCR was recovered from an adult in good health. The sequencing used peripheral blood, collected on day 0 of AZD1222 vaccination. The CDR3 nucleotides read TGTGCCAGTAGTATATCCCCCCGCGAGACCCAGTACTTC. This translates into CASSISPRETQYF.